These 18 T cell receptor beta chains share one sample of origin, sequenced in a study of shared clonotypes between healthy human individuals. Cells designated naive CD8 were CD45RO-negative and were positively selected for CCR7, with terminally differentiated effector memory CD45RA+ cells excluded. This table comes from immunoSEQ multiplex PCR, and its TCRdb copy is limited to in-frame clones, with some not included. The sample has more than 2 million clones; about 95% are singletons. Sample: naive CD8+ T cells sorted from blood. Receptor source: a man in his late teens or twenties in good health.

V usage is TRBV5-1 and J usage is TRBJ2-1, with 9 bases lining up with TRBD2. The V gene end was trimmed by 0 bases and the J gene end by 9 bases; junction bases not matched to a gene: 10. Germline V gives CDR1 SGHRS, CDR2 YFSETQ. The CDR3 totals 16 residues. The CDR3 nucleotides read TGCGCCAGCAGCTTGGGTCTAGCGGGGACCTGGGCTGAGCAGTTCTTC. This translates into CASSLGLAGTWAEQFF. The variable domain in full, with the rest retrieved from reference TRBV5-1 and TRBJ2-1, is KAGVTQTPRYLIKTRGQQVTLSCSPISGHRSVSWYQQTPGQGLQFLFEYFSETQRNKGNFPGRFSGRQFSNSRSEMNVSTLELGDSALYLCASSLGLAGTWAEQFFGPGTRLTVL.

The CDR3 region is CASSAGTDQPQHF. The CDR3 DNA reads TGTGCCAGCAGCGCAGGGACAGACCAGCCCCAGCATTTT. V usage is TRBV7-2 and J usage is TRBJ1-5, with TRBD1 matching over 7 bases. CDR1 and CDR2 from the germline V gene are SGHTA and FQGNSA. The CDR3 runs to 13 residues. V shed 5 bases and J 7 bases; nucleotides not matched to a gene: 5.

On this clone itself: Within the sample, other DNA sequences also encode this same CDR3. CDR3 sequence reads: CASSPGGYGYTF. CDR3 DNA sequence: TGTGCCAGTAGTCCAGGGGGCTATGGCTACACCTTC. This chain connects TRBV19 to TRBJ1-2, with 7 nucleotides matching TRBD1. The trim removed 5 bases at V and 4 bases at J, leaving 1 base unmatched. This CDR3 region has 12 residues. CDR1 and CDR2 (germline): LNHDA, SQIVND (reference sequence).

The gene calls are TRBV27 and TRBJ2-4, with TRBD1 identical over 9 bases. This CDR3 spans 15 amino acids. The trim removed 3 bases at V and 4 bases at J, leaving 4 bases unmatched. The germline V gene has CDR1 MNHEY and CDR2 SMNVEV (reference sequence). For the CDR3, the DNA is TGTGCCAGCAGTTTCATCGGGACAGGGAAAAACATTCAGTACTTC. Translating gives CASSFIGTGKNIQYF.

The DNA for the CDR3 is TGTGCCAGCAGCGTAGAGGGACAACTAAGCACAGATACGCAGTATTTT. Translation gives CASSVEGQLSTDTQYF. The chain combines TRBV9 with TRBJ2-3, with D possibly being TRBD1 (6 bases). V lost 0 bases and J lost 0, with 11 bases in between. Per the germline V gene, CDR1 is SGDLS and CDR2 is YYNGEE. The CDR3 extends over 16 amino acids.

Remarks on this clone: Its ends do not fully match the called genes, so a read error is possible. The chain couples TRBV5-1 to TRBJ2-7; a weak D match, TRBD1 (6 bases). There are 13 residues in the CDR3. Germline lookup yields CDR1 SGHRS and CDR2 YFSETQ. The CDR3 nucleotides read TGCGCCAGCAGCTTGGACAGGGAGAGCGAGCGGTACTTC. It translates to CASSLDRESERYF.

This clone came up once. The chain links TRBV7-6 to TRBJ2-7, with D perhaps assigned TRBD1 or TRBD2 (5 bases each). CDR1 is SGHVS, CDR2 FNYEAQ, per germline. The CDR3 is made up of 15 amino acids. Trimming took off 5 bases at V and 4 bases at J, with 18 bases between the two ends. The CDR3 loop reads CASSPEGRGQYEQYF. In DNA form, the CDR3 reads TGTGCCAGCAGCCCAGAGGGTAGGGGTCAGTACGAGCAGTACTTC. Together with reference TRBV7-6 and TRBJ2-7, the CDR3 gives the full variable domain: GAGVSQSPRYKVTKRGQDVALRCDPISGHVSLYWYRQALGQGPEFLTYFNYEAQQDKSGLPNDRFSAERPEGSISTLTIQRTEQRDSAMYRCASSPEGRGQYEQYFGPGTRLTVT.

With respect to this clone: Since a much larger clone is just one base distant, this may be a read error. Other DNA sequences from this sample encode an identical CDR3 as well. This sequence joins TRBV28 and TRBJ1-1, with a possible D match to TRBD1 (6 bases). The CDR3 is made up of 13 amino acids. Trimming pared 6 bases from V and 3 bases from J, leaving 11 bases between. Germline CDR1 and CDR2: MDHEN and SYDVKM. Written as DNA, the CDR3 is TGTGCCAGCAGCTTCGCAGGGGACACTGAAGCTTTCTTT. It codes for CASSFAGDTEAFF.

Turning to this clone: A junction boundary mismatches the germline segment, possibly from a read error. The rearrangement joins TRBV28 to TRBJ2-7; a weak D match, TRBD2 (6 bases). CDR3 length equals 12 residues. CDR1 is MDHEN and CDR2 is SYDVKM in the germline V gene. This chain's CDR3 is CATSGGVYEQYF. The CDR3 DNA reads TGTGCCACCAGTGGAGGGGTCTACGAGCAGTACTTC.

V and J are TRBV7-6 and TRBJ1-1, with D possibly TRBD1 on 5 matching bases. Germline assignment: CDR1 SGHVS and CDR2 FNYEAQ. V lost 4 bases to trimming and J lost 1 base, with 13 bases between them. The CDR3 covers 15 residues. CDR3 loop: CASSSDWQGNTEAFF. In DNA form, the CDR3 reads TGTGCCAGCAGCTCAGACTGGCAGGGGAACACTGAAGCTTTCTTT.

As for this clone: Other nucleotide sequences from this sample produce the same CDR3. This sequence joins TRBV4-3 and TRBJ2-7; tentative D call: TRBD2 (6 bases). Germline lookup yields CDR1 LGHNA and CDR2 YSLEER. The CDR3 extends over 13 amino acids. Trimming removed 3 bases at V and 4 bases at J, with 10 bases between. The CDR3 nucleotides are TGCGCCAGCAGCCAGGGACTGGGGTACGAGCAGTACTTC. It translates to CASSQGLGYEQYF.

The rearrangement joins TRBV2 to TRBJ2-1; weak D call: TRBD2 (5 bases). The germline CDR1 and CDR2 sequences are SNHLY and FYNNEI. V lost 7 bases to trimming and J lost 4 bases, with 17 bases between them. The CDR3 totals 15 residues. The CDR3 reads CASTLPGLTYNEQFF. Here the CDR3 DNA reads TGTGCCAGCACTCTCCCTGGACTCACATACAATGAGCAGTTCTTC. Using reference TRBV2 and TRBJ2-1 for the parts outside the CDR3, the full variable domain is EPEVTQTPSHQVTQMGQEVILRCVPISNHLYFYWYRQILGQKVEFLVSFYNNEISEKSEIFDDQFSVERPDGSNFTLKIRSTKLEDSAMYFCASTLPGLTYNEQFFGPGTRLTVL.

A single count supports this clone. The chain combines TRBV5-8 with TRBJ1-2; possible D gene TRBD1, 5 bases. Germline assignment: CDR1 SGHTS and CDR2 YDEGEE. This CDR3 spans 14 amino acids. The V end lost 6 bases, the J end lost 4 bases, and 16 bases lay between the germline ends. CDR3 DNA sequence: TGTGCCAGCACCTGGAGAGGACATTCCTATGGCTACACCTTC. Amino acid sequence: CASTWRGHSYGYTF.

This sequence joins TRBV11-2 and TRBJ1-2; TRBD1 matches 12 bases. The germline gives CDR1 SGHAT, CDR2 FQNNGV. V shed 1 base, J shed 7 bases, and the junction held 7 bases outside the gene matches. The length of the CDR3 is 16 residues. CDR3 amino acids: CASSLGPGQGAAGYTF. In DNA form, the CDR3 reads TGTGCCAGCAGCTTAGGACCGGGACAGGGGGCGGCTGGCTACACCTTC. The variable domain in full, with the rest retrieved from reference TRBV11-2 and TRBJ1-2, is EAGVAQSPRYKIIEKRQSVAFWCNPISGHATLYWYQQILGQGPKLLIQFQNNGVVDDSQLPKDRFSAERLKGVDSTLKIQPAKLEDSAVYLCASSLGPGQGAAGYTFGSGTRLTVV.

This chain joins TRBV7-8 and TRBJ1-2; D is ambiguous. The ends were cut back, 0 bases at V and 4 bases at J, with 12 bases in the middle. The germline gives CDR1 SGHVS, CDR2 FQNEAQ. The CDR3 has 15 amino acids. The DNA for the CDR3 is TGTGCCAGCAGCTTAGCGGTCAGCCCTAGCTATGGCTACACCTTC. Its protein is CASSLAVSPSYGYTF.

This chain uses TRBV5-4 with TRBJ2-7; TRBD1 matches 8 bases. This CDR3 contains 15 residues. Trimming at V came to 5 bases and at J to 3 bases, leaving 10 bases not matched to a gene. CDR1 and CDR2 from the germline V gene are SGHNT and YYREEE (reference sequence). CDR3 amino acids: CASSLMGTGRYEQYF. The DNA of the CDR3 is TGTGCCAGCAGTTTAATGGGGACAGGACGCTACGAGCAGTACTTC.

This clone was seen a single time. The CDR3 loop reads CASEWGRLNTEAFF. Written as DNA, the CDR3 is TGTGCCAGCGAATGGGGCAGGTTGAACACTGAAGCTTTCTTT. The chain has TRBV2 and TRBJ1-1; D is perhaps TRBD1 (5 bases). The V gene lost 8 bases and the J gene lost 0 bases, with 13 bases spanning the gap. The CDR3 is 14 amino acids. Germline V gene sequence: CDR1 SNHLY, CDR2 FYNNEI.

The chain uses TRBV2 and TRBJ1-2, with D uncertain. Germline V gene lookup returns CDR1 SNHLY and CDR2 FYNNEI. This CDR3 is built from 17 residues. The germline V and J ends were trimmed by 7 bases and 5 bases, with 26 bases remaining between them. The CDR3 spells CASNDVLEALIGYGYTF. CDR3 in DNA: TGTGCCAGCAATGACGTCCTAGAGGCCCTAATCGGTTATGGCTACACCTTC.